The 30 T cell receptor beta chains in this list originate from one sample, sequenced in a study of blood T cells in healthy people across ages. The authors ran a second PCR of about 6 to 12 cycles using a sample-barcoded 5' primer and a J-beta primer mix. MiXCR was run by TCRdb on the 5' RACE reads, yielding one entry per CDR3 protein. Of approximately 690,000 distinct CDR3 sequences detected, 58% appear once; the ten largest clones hold around 37%. Sequencing was performed on blood. These receptors were collected from a man aged 55-75 years in good health.

This clonotype has ten or more counts. The V and J genes are TRBV2 and TRBJ2-1, with TRBD2 identical over 14 bases. The CDR3 loop spans 15 amino acids. Germline values: CDR1 SNHLY, CDR2 FYNNEI. V was clipped by 6 bases and J by 7 bases; unmatched bases: 5. The CDR3 spells CASSRTSGGRNEQFF. The CDR3 nucleotides read TGTGCCAGCAGCCGGACTAGCGGGGGGAGGAATGAGCAGTTCTTC.

The CDR3 is CASSLRDAPSTDTQYF. Here the CDR3 DNA reads TGTGCCAGCAGCCTCCGGGACGCCCCTAGCACAGATACGCAGTATTTT. The rearrangement uses TRBV5-5 and TRBJ2-3; D may be TRBD1 or TRBD2 (5 bases each). The CDR3 contains 16 residues. Germline V gene lookup returns CDR1 SGHKS and CDR2 YYEKEE (reference sequence). Trimming pared 4 bases from V and 0 bases from J, leaving 15 bases between.

This chain connects TRBV6-6 to TRBJ1-2; 8 bases are shared with TRBD1. This CDR3 spans 15 amino acids. Unmatched junction bases numbered 3, after V lost 2 bases and J lost 1 base. Germline V gene data show CDR1 as MNHNY and CDR2 as SVGAGI (reference sequence). The CDR3: CASSYGRGHNYGYTF. The CDR3 nucleotides read TGTGCCAGCAGTTACGGCAGGGGGCATAACTATGGCTACACCTTC.

J is TRBJ2-7 and V is TRBV27; unclear D gene. The V gene lost 3 bases and the J gene lost 1 base, with 13 bases spanning the gap. The length of the CDR3 is 15 residues. Germline CDR1 and CDR2: MNHEY and SMNVEV (reference sequence). The CDR3 nucleotides read TGTGCCAGCAGTTTCTACTCTATTGCTTCCTACGAGCAGTACTTC. Its protein product is CASSFYSIASYEQYF.

CDR3 nucleotides: TGCGCCAGCAGCTTCAACGGACTAGCGGGAGTCTACAATGAGCAGTTCTTC. This translates into CASSFNGLAGVYNEQFF. J is TRBJ2-1 and V is TRBV5-1, with 13 positions matching TRBD2. Germline V gene lookup returns CDR1 SGHRS and CDR2 YFSETQ. The CDR3 totals 17 residues. V was pared by 2 bases and J by 3 bases, with 5 bases of the junction left unmatched.

This chain links TRBV29-1 with TRBJ2-1, with 11 bases that match TRBD2. The end of the DNA aligns better with TRBJ2-7, so the J call may be wrong. This CDR3 region has 14 residues. Per germline, CDR1 SQVTM and CDR2 ANQGSEA. The CDR3 loop is CSVTTSGGYNEQYF. Here the CDR3 DNA reads TGCAGCGTTACCACTAGCGGGGGATACAATGAGCAGTACTTC.

This rearrangement joins TRBV10-3 to TRBJ1-1; 7 bases match TRBD1. The J segment lost 4 bases and the V segment lost 6 bases, leaving 5 bases of the junction unmatched. The CDR3 consists of 13 residues. CDR1 and CDR2 from the germline V gene are ENHRY and SYGVKD. The CDR3 loop reads CAIREQGVTEAFF. Here the CDR3 DNA reads TGTGCCATCAGGGAGCAGGGGGTCACTGAAGCTTTCTTT.

This rearrangement joins TRBV5-6 to TRBJ1-2, with D perhaps TRBD1 (5 bases). CDR3 length: 14 residues. CDR1 is SGHDT and CDR2 is YYEEEE in the germline V gene. V lost 2 bases and J lost 7, with 15 bases in between. Written as DNA, the CDR3 is TGTGCCAGCAGCTTCAGGGCAGGTCCTCGTGGCTACACCTTC. This codes for CASSFRAGPRGYTF.

The rearrangement joins TRBV3-1 to TRBJ2-3, with 7 bases that match TRBD1. V lost 2 bases and J lost 2; bases outside the gene matches: 7. Germline V gene data show CDR1 as LGHDT and CDR2 as YNNKEL (reference sequence). The CDR3 is made up of 16 amino acids. CDR3 residues: CASSQQPGQLTDTQYF. The CDR3 DNA is TGTGCCAGCAGCCAACAGCCGGGACAGCTCACAGATACGCAGTATTTT.

The V call is TRBV3-1, the J call TRBJ1-2; tentatively, D is TRBD1 (5 bases). Per germline, CDR1 LGHDT and CDR2 YNNKEL (reference sequence). The CDR3 contains 13 residues. V was pared by 0 bases and J by 8 bases, with 10 bases between. As DNA, the CDR3 is TGTGCCAGCAGCCAAGATCCCCAGGGCGGCTACACCTTC. Translation: CASSQDPQGGYTF.

The chain uses TRBV20-1 and TRBJ2-5; 10 bases are shared with TRBD2. J gave up 3 bases and V 1 base, and 5 bases lay outside the gene matches. The germline CDR1 and CDR2 sequences are DFQATT and SNEGSKA (reference sequence). The CDR3 is 15 amino acids. Here the CDR3 DNA reads TGCAGTGCTAGAGTCCGGACTAGCGGTAAAGAGACCCAGTACTTC. This gives the protein CSARVRTSGKETQYF.

The chain couples TRBV5-1 to TRBJ2-5; D is possibly TRBD1 or TRBD2 (6 bases each). The germline V and J ends were trimmed by 1 base and 3 bases, with 13 bases remaining between them. This CDR3 is built from 15 residues. In germline, CDR1 is SGHRS, CDR2 YFSETQ. The CDR3 is CASSLSGAQEETQYF. The DNA for the CDR3 is TGCGCCAGCAGCTTGTCGGGGGCGCAGGAAGAGACCCAGTACTTC.

The chain couples TRBV12-3 or TRBV12-4 to TRBJ1-6, with 8 bases identical to TRBD1. V gave up 3 bases and J gave up 5 bases; unmatched junction bases: 0. The CDR3 length is 14 residues. CDR3 bases: TGTGCCAGCAGTTTGACAGGGGATAATTCACCCCTCCACTTT. Its protein product is CASSLTGDNSPLHF.

This chain connects TRBV18 to TRBJ2-7, with 8 bases matching TRBD1. This CDR3 is 14 amino acids long. V dropped 1 base and J dropped 2; count of bases not matched to a gene: 1. Germline V gene sequence: CDR1 KGHSH, CDR2 LQKENI. In DNA, the CDR3 is TGTGCCAGCTCACCACGCAGGGGGCCCTACGAGCAGTACTTC. This encodes CASSPRRGPYEQYF.

This rearrangement joins TRBV24-1 to TRBJ2-1; 9 bases match TRBD1. The CDR3 has 13 amino acids. Germline V gene data show CDR1 as KGHDR and CDR2 as SFDVKD. Unmatched junction bases numbered 2, after V lost 7 bases and J lost 5 bases. DNA of the CDR3: TGTGCCACCAGCGGGACAGGGAACAATGAGCAGTTCTTC. It is translated as CATSGTGNNEQFF.

The chain carries TRBV6-5 and TRBJ1-1, with 9 bases aligning to TRBD1. J gave up 1 base and V 6 bases, and 3 bases lay outside the gene matches. The CDR3 is 14 residues long. Germline V gives CDR1 MNHEY, CDR2 SVGAGI. The CDR3 sequence is CASRQGQGNTEAFF. The CDR3 DNA reads TGTGCCAGCAGGCAGGGACAGGGGAACACTGAAGCTTTCTTT.

Ten or more counts support this clonotype. The chain employs TRBV7-2 and TRBJ2-7; D unresolved. Germline CDR1 SGHTA, CDR2 FQGNSA. The CDR3 runs 12 residues. Trimming cost V 5 bases and J 4 bases, with 9 bases left between them. CDR3 DNA sequence: TGTGCCAGCAGCCATGGGTCTTACGAGCAGTACTTC. Protein sequence: CASSHGSYEQYF.

A few counts support this clonotype. The V call is TRBV5-1, the J call TRBJ2-1; D uncertain. The CDR3 is made up of 11 amino acids. From germline, CDR1 is SGHRS and CDR2 YFSETQ. V was shortened by 1 base and J by 9 bases, with 5 bases between the two germline ends. The CDR3 spells CASSLFGEQFF. The CDR3 DNA is TGCGCCAGCAGCTTGTTTGGTGAGCAGTTCTTC.

The J gene is TRBJ2-2, the V gene TRBV12-3 or TRBV12-4, with 10 bases aligning to TRBD1. After removal of 6 bases from V and 6 bases from J, the junction contained 7 bases not matched to a gene. The CDR3 covers 15 residues. This chain's CDR3 is CASRARQGASGELFF. DNA of the CDR3: TGTGCCAGCAGAGCACGACAGGGGGCCTCCGGGGAGCTGTTTTTT.

The chain recombines TRBV25-1 with TRBJ2-1; 13 bases line up with TRBD2. The germline V gene has CDR1 MGHDK and CDR2 SYGVNS. This CDR3 spans 18 amino acids. Trimming took 6 bases from V and 0 from J; bases not matched to a gene: 8. The CDR3 here is CASRGGLAGSSSYNEQFF. CDR3 DNA: TGTGCCAGCAGGGGGGGACTAGCGGGGTCGAGCTCCTACAATGAGCAGTTCTTC.

The sample holds a few counts of this clonotype. V and J are TRBV15 and TRBJ1-5; 7 nucleotides agree with TRBD1. CDR1 is LNHNV and CDR2 is YYDKDF in the germline V gene (reference sequence). V lost 4 bases and J lost 3; bases outside the gene matches: 12. The CDR3 has 17 residues. CDR3 coding DNA: TGTGCCACCAGCAAAGTCCTAACAGGGGTCCACAATCAGCCCCAGCATTTT. Its protein is CATSKVLTGVHNQPQHF.

The CDR3 spells CASSLLSSRGRLTDTQYF. CDR3 sequence (DNA): TGTGCCAGCAGTCTCCTTTCGTCCAGGGGTAGGCTCACAGATACGCAGTATTTT. The V and J genes are TRBV12-3 or TRBV12-4 and TRBJ2-3; TRBD1 might be the D (6 bases). The CDR3 sequence is 18 residues long. V dropped 5 bases and J dropped 2 bases, with 23 bases sitting between them.

The genes are TRBV5-1 and TRBJ2-1, with 9 bases lining up with TRBD1. Germline V lookup: CDR1 SGHRS, CDR2 YFSETQ. This CDR3 region has 15 residues. The V segment lost 6 bases and the J segment 4 bases; nucleotides outside the gene matches: 8. For the CDR3, the DNA is TGCGCCAGCAAGGCCCGGACAGGGGTTTACAATGAGCAGTTCTTC. It translates to CASKARTGVYNEQFF.

The chain employs TRBV3-1 and TRBJ2-5, with D uncertain. V shed 5 bases and J shed 3 bases, with 19 bases lying between them. CDR1 is LGHDT and CDR2 is YNNKEL in the germline V gene (reference sequence). The CDR3 is 16 residues long. CDR3 amino acids: CASSSMTRDAKETQYF. CDR3 DNA: TGTGCCAGCAGCTCCATGACGAGAGACGCGAAAGAGACCCAGTACTTC.

The gene calls are TRBV12-3 or TRBV12-4 and TRBJ2-1, with D possibly being TRBD1 (6 bases). The J call may be in error: the DNA end matches TRBJ2-7 better. The CDR3 contains 14 residues. DNA of the CDR3: TGTGCCAGCAGTACCAATACAGGGAAGTACGAGCAGTACTTC. Translation gives CASSTNTGKYEQYF.

The chain employs TRBV20-1 and TRBJ2-1; TRBD2 aligns across 8 bases. From germline, CDR1 is DFQATT and CDR2 SNEGSKA (reference sequence). The V and J ends lost 3 bases and 3 bases, in that order; junction bases with no gene match: 7. This CDR3 comprises 15 residues. The CDR3 spells CSARSPGLVYNEQFF. CDR3 bases: TGCAGTGCTAGGTCCCCGGGACTAGTCTACAATGAGCAGTTCTTC.

This clonotype was seen ten or more times. The chain has TRBV11-2 and TRBJ2-7, with D possibly TRBD1 on 6 matching bases. CDR1 and CDR2 from the germline V gene are SGHAT and FQNNGV. The V end lost 5 bases, the J end lost 4 bases, and 12 bases lay between the germline ends. The CDR3 has 13 residues. The CDR3 sequence: CASSVLGAYEQYF. Here the CDR3 DNA reads TGTGCCAGCAGCGTACTGGGGGCTTACGAGCAGTACTTC.

V is TRBV28 and J is TRBJ2-7, with 7 bases aligning to TRBD2. Near its end, the DNA agrees better with TRBJ2-5, so the J call may be wrong. Germline values: CDR1 MDHEN, CDR2 SYDVKM. The CDR3 is made up of 15 amino acids. CDR3 region: CATNRPLGGRETQYF. CDR3 coding DNA: TGTGCCACGAATCGACCTTTGGGGGGGAGGGAGACCCAGTACTTC.

The genes are TRBV4-1 and TRBJ1-2; 10 bases align to TRBD1. This CDR3 is 18 amino acids long. The junction had 8 bases not matched to a gene; V was cut back by 0 bases and J by 1 base. Germline V gene lookup returns CDR1 MGHRA and CDR2 YSYEKL. CDR3 amino acids: CASSQDGTGALVNYGYTF. The CDR3 DNA reads as TGCGCCAGCAGCCAAGATGGGACAGGGGCCCTTGTTAACTATGGCTACACCTTC.

This chain uses TRBV20-1 with TRBJ2-5, with 12 positions matching TRBD2. The end of the DNA is better explained by TRBJ2-7, so the J call may be wrong. This CDR3 spans 15 amino acids. Germline lookup yields CDR1 DFQATT and CDR2 SNEGSKA (reference sequence). CDR3 nucleotide sequence: TGCAGTGCTGTCGGGCTAGCGGGGGGGAACTACGAGCAGTACTTC. Translating it yields CSAVGLAGGNYEQYF.